This T cell receptor delta chain emerged from a study of gamma-delta chains in newborns, infants, children. Whole-study context: Innate gammadelta T cells reportedly expand polyclonally right after birth, driven by microbial exposure, per the title.

TCRdb re-called clones from the reads via CATT. The sample shows about 5,400 delta-chain clones, around 20% of them seen only once. The V gene's germline CDR1 is GEAIGNYY and CDR2 EKD. The CDR3 loop spans 16 amino acids. This clone was seen a single time. A read error may produce the germline difference seen at one junction end. Sequencing was performed on blood. V is TRDV2 and J is TRDJ1; 7 bases map to TRDD3. No J gene was available from TCRdb, and it was assigned here by a germline match of the DNA. This TCR was sampled from a child who was a newborn, infant or young child, either healthy, febrile or measles-vaccinated (not recorded which). The CDR3 is CAWDTMGEFLTDKLIF. DNA for the CDR3: TGTGCCTGGGACACGATGGGGGAGTTTCTCACCGATAAACTCATCTTT.